The 23 T cell receptor beta chains given below trace back to one sample, sequenced in a study of blood T cell repertoires in COVID-19. Method: immunoSEQ multiplex PCR; TCRdb's copy keeps in-frame clones and lacks some. This sample has some 200,000 clones, with 88% found just once. Material: PBMCs or T cells enriched from blood (not recorded which). The origin of the receptors is a woman aged 25 to 39 who had recovered from COVID-19.

For the CDR3, the DNA is TGTGCCAGCAGTTACGGGAGGGTCGTATTTACTGAAGCTTTCTTT. The encoded protein is CASSYGRVVFTEAFF. This sequence joins TRBV6-2 or TRBV6-3 and TRBJ1-1; D unclear. The CDR3 spans 15 residues. The germline V and J ends were trimmed by 2 bases and 5 bases, with 15 bases remaining between them. Germline V CDR1 and CDR2: MNHEY, SVGEGT.

The chain has TRBV7-8 and TRBJ2-6; 11 nucleotides line up with TRBD2. This CDR3 comprises 16 residues. Per the germline V gene, CDR1 is SGHVS and CDR2 is FQNEAQ. With 4 bases clipped from V and 2 bases from J, the junction kept 1 base outside the gene matches. CDR3 bases: TGTGCCAGCAGCTATAGCGGGGGGGCTGGGGCCAACGTCCTGACTTTC. This gives the protein CASSYSGGAGANVLTF.

The V gene is TRBV7-8, the J gene TRBJ1-1, with 7 bases lining up with TRBD1. The CDR3 is 13 amino acids. V lost 3 bases and J lost 3; bases outside the gene matches: 1. The V gene's germline CDR1 is SGHVS and CDR2 FQNEAQ. Here the CDR3 reads CASSFGTDTEAFF. The CDR3 DNA reads TGTGCCAGCAGCTTCGGGACAGACACTGAAGCTTTCTTT.

V and J are TRBV6-5 and TRBJ1-2, with 7 bases lining up with TRBD1. The CDR3 totals 15 residues. Germline V gene data show CDR1 as MNHEY and CDR2 as SVGAGI. The ends lost 4 bases at V and 4 bases at J; junction bases unmatched: 9. For the CDR3, the DNA is TGTGCCAGCAGTTCACTCAGGGGGAGAATCTATGGCTACACCTTC. Translating gives CASSSLRGRIYGYTF.

V usage is TRBV19 and J usage is TRBJ1-5, with D possibly TRBD1 on 6 matching bases. Germline CDR1 reads LNHDA; CDR2 reads SQIVND (reference sequence). The CDR3 covers 15 residues. Trimming stripped 2 bases from V and 6 bases from J, with 14 bases between. In DNA form, the CDR3 reads TGTGCCAGTAGTATATTCGCTGGGGGCTCTCAGCCCCAGCATTTT. Translation gives CASSIFAGGSQPQHF. The whole variable domain, remainder taken from reference TRBV19 and TRBJ1-5, is DGGITQSPKYLFRKEGQNVTLSCEQNLNHDAMYWYRQDPGQGLRLIYYSQIVNDFQKGDIAEGYSVSREKKESFPLTVTSAQKNPTAFYLCASSIFAGGSQPQHFGDGTRLSIL.

The CDR3 protein is CASSQDHTGSSYNEQFF. As DNA, the CDR3 is TGCGCCAGCAGCCAAGATCACACAGGGAGCTCCTACAATGAGCAGTTCTTC. The rearrangement links TRBV4-3 to TRBJ2-1, with a possible D match to TRBD1 (6 bases). The CDR3 totals 17 residues. V shed 0 bases and J shed 0 bases, with 12 bases lying between them. Germline-derived CDR1 and CDR2 are LGHNA and YSLEER.

This chain uses TRBV4-2 with TRBJ2-7, with a possible D match to TRBD2 (6 bases). CDR1 is LGHNA and CDR2 is YNFKEQ in the germline V gene. Deletions cut 0 bases from V and 4 bases from J, with 10 bases between. This CDR3 has 14 residues. CDR3 sequence reads: CASSQDRRGYEQYF. As DNA, the CDR3 is TGTGCCAGCAGCCAAGATCGGAGGGGTTACGAGCAGTACTTC.

The J gene is TRBJ2-1, the V gene TRBV7-3; TRBD2 might be the D (5 bases). Germline loops: CDR1 SGHTA, CDR2 FQGTGA. V dropped 2 bases and J dropped 7 bases, with 15 bases sitting between them. CDR3 length equals 15 residues. CDR3 bases: TGTGCCAGCAGCTTACCTGGGCTAGCCATAAATGAGCAGTTCTTC. It yields the protein CASSLPGLAINEQFF.

The genes are TRBV7-2 and TRBJ1-1; no firm D call. Germline V lookup: CDR1 SGHTA, CDR2 FQGNSA. The CDR3 has 13 amino acids. V was trimmed by 1 base and J by 5 bases, leaving 8 bases between them. CDR3 region: CASSLGPFTEAFF. The CDR3 DNA reads TGTGCCAGCAGCTTAGGTCCCTTTACTGAAGCTTTCTTT.

The V gene is TRBV7-8, the J gene TRBJ2-1, with 10 bases that match TRBD2. CDR3 length: 16 residues. Unmatched junction bases numbered 4, after V lost 2 bases and J lost 3 bases. Germline-derived CDR1 and CDR2 are SGHVS and FQNEAQ. The CDR3 nucleotides are TGTGCCAGCAGCTTACTAGCGGGGGCCCTCTACAATGAGCAGTTCTTC. As protein: CASSLLAGALYNEQFF.

The chain joins TRBV2 to TRBJ1-2, with TRBD1 matching over 7 bases. Germline CDR1 is SNHLY and CDR2 is FYNNEI. V gave up 5 bases and J gave up 4 bases; unmatched junction bases: 7. CDR3 length equals 14 residues. The CDR3, as DNA: TGTGCCAGCAGTCCTGACAGGGAAGGCTATGGCTACACCTTC. Translation: CASSPDREGYGYTF.

The chain carries TRBV19 and TRBJ1-1; possibly TRBD1 for D (6 bases). Germline CDR1 LNHDA, CDR2 SQIVND (reference sequence). V was pared by 6 bases and J by 2 bases, with 13 bases between. The length of the CDR3 is 14 residues. CDR3 amino acids: CASSHSGANTEAFF. The CDR3 nucleotides are TGTGCCAGTAGCCATTCAGGGGCTAACACTGAAGCTTTCTTT. Using reference TRBV19 and TRBJ1-1 for the parts outside the CDR3, the full variable domain is DGGITQSPKYLFRKEGQNVTLSCEQNLNHDAMYWYRQDPGQGLRLIYYSQIVNDFQKGDIAEGYSVSREKKESFPLTVTSAQKNPTAFYLCASSHSGANTEAFFGQGTRLTVV.

The DNA of the CDR3 is TGTGCCTGTCACCGGGGAGGTGGTATAACAGATACGCAGTATTTT. Translation: CACHRGGGITDTQYF. V gene TRBV19 combines with J gene TRBJ2-3; D perhaps matches TRBD2 (6 bases). Germline V gene lookup returns CDR1 LNHDA and CDR2 SQIVND (reference sequence). V was cut by 11 bases and J by 3 bases, with 21 bases left in between. The CDR3 has 15 amino acids.

V and J are TRBV4-1 and TRBJ2-5, with D possibly TRBD2 on 6 matching bases. CDR1 is MGHRA, CDR2 YSYEKL, per germline. The CDR3 has 16 residues. Trimming shortened V by 1 base and J by 0 bases, and 12 bases separated the two germline ends. The CDR3 region has the DNA TGCGCCAGCAGCCAAGTCGCGGGGAAACACCAAGAGACCCAGTACTTC. Its translation: CASSQVAGKHQETQYF.

This clone appeared once. The rearrangement joins TRBV18 to TRBJ2-1, with TRBD2 as a possible D gene (5 bases). V was cut by 3 bases and J by 7 bases, with 13 bases left in between. Germline assignment: CDR1 KGHSH and CDR2 LQKENI. The CDR3 sequence is 14 residues long. CDR3 in amino acids: CASSPGVGNNEQFF. The CDR3, as DNA: TGTGCCAGCTCACCGGGAGTGGGGAATAATGAGCAGTTCTTC.

This clone was detected once. The chain links TRBV18 to TRBJ1-3, with TRBD1 matching 8 bases. The V gene end was trimmed by 4 bases and the J gene end by 3 bases; junction bases not matched to a gene: 8. Germline V gene data show CDR1 as KGHSH and CDR2 as LQKENI. This CDR3 is built from 16 residues. The CDR3 region is CASSLGQGSGGNTIYF. CDR3 sequence (DNA): TGTGCCAGCTCACTCGGACAGGGTAGCGGTGGAAACACCATATATTTT.

The V call is TRBV13, the J call TRBJ2-7, with 9 bases identical to TRBD2. The CDR3 extends over 15 amino acids. The V gene end was trimmed by 7 bases and the J gene end by 6 bases; junction bases not matched to a gene: 13. The germline gives CDR1 PRHDT, CDR2 FYEKMQ (reference sequence). The CDR3 is CASNRWTSAAGEQYF. As DNA, the CDR3 is TGTGCCAGCAATAGATGGACTAGCGCTGCTGGCGAGCAGTACTTC. Full variable domain (rest looked up from reference TRBV13 and TRBJ2-7): AAGVIQSPRHLIKEKRETATLKCYPIPRHDTVYWYQQGPGQDPQFLISFYEKMQSDKGSIPDRFSAQQFSDYHSELNMSSLELGDSALYFCASNRWTSAAGEQYFGPGTRLTVT.

The V and J genes are TRBV10-3 and TRBJ2-7, with 8 nucleotides matching TRBD1. The CDR3 consists of 15 residues. The V segment lost 2 bases and the J segment 1 base; nucleotides outside the gene matches: 4. Germline V gene sequence: CDR1 ENHRY, CDR2 SYGVKD. This CDR3 reads CAISEPQGASYEQYF. The CDR3 coding sequence is TGTGCCATCAGTGAGCCCCAGGGGGCGTCCTACGAGCAGTACTTC.

The chain has TRBV29-1 and TRBJ2-6; D is unresolved. Germline V CDR1 and CDR2: SQVTM, ANQGSEA. The germline V and J ends were trimmed by 4 bases and 1 base, with 8 bases remaining between them. CDR3 length: 14 amino acids. As DNA, the CDR3 is TGCAGCGTTGGTTCCGGGTCTGGGGCCAACGTCCTGACTTTC. This encodes CSVGSGSGANVLTF.

The chain links TRBV5-1 to TRBJ2-1; TRBD1 agrees at 8 bases. The CDR3 contains 15 residues. V shed 3 bases and J 8 bases; nucleotides not matched to a gene: 10. Germline V gene sequence: CDR1 SGHRS, CDR2 YFSETQ. The CDR3 nucleotides are TGCGCCAGCAGCTCCTTGCAGGGACAGGAGGATGAGCAGTTCTTC. This sequence encodes CASSSLQGQEDEQFF.

The chain uses TRBV6-5 and TRBJ2-7, with a possible D match to TRBD1 (5 bases). This CDR3 contains 14 residues. Germline values: CDR1 MNHEY, CDR2 SVGAGI. V was pared by 0 bases and J by 4 bases, with 10 bases between. The CDR3: CASSYSAGIYEQYF. The CDR3 DNA follows: TGTGCCAGCAGTTACTCGGCAGGGATTTACGAGCAGTACTTC.

The CDR3 nucleotides are TGTGCCAGCAGCTTGGCGGGCAGAGGGGGCTACACCTTC. Its protein is CASSLAGRGGYTF. The V gene is TRBV5-4, the J gene TRBJ1-2, with D hard to call. Germline CDR1 is SGHNT and CDR2 is YYREEE (reference sequence). The CDR3 is 13 amino acids. The V and J ends lost 0 bases and 8 bases respectively, with 11 bases between them.

The chain recombines TRBV15 with TRBJ2-3, with D possibly matching TRBD2 (6 bases). Trimming cost V 5 bases and J 2 bases, with 14 bases left between them. The CDR3 consists of 15 residues. CDR1 is LNHNV and CDR2 is YYDKDF in the germline V gene (reference sequence). CDR3 protein: CATSPLGGYTDTQYF. CDR3 DNA: TGTGCCACCAGCCCTCTTGGAGGGTACACAGATACGCAGTATTTT.